The subject of this entry is one T cell receptor (beta chain). This entry belongs to a study of blood T cell repertoires in COVID-19. Looking at the study overall: Samples taken during acute and convalescent COVID-19 were collected in the United States, Italy and Spain. T cells, B-cell-depleted T cells, or PBMCs supplied cDNA or gDNA.

Seattle enrolled patients during active infection and tracked them longitudinally. Original analysis: Using reference gene primer amplification, nucleated cell counts were estimated. Profiling relied on immunoSEQ multiplex PCR, and the TCRdb table lists in-frame clones only, not all of them. V and J calls and clone size are those listed in that table; D and trimming were worked out from the DNA. The top ten hold roughly 6.7% of the sample, which has 10,000 to 15,000 clones, around 71% seen once. This CDR3 has 14 amino acids. The germline CDR1 and CDR2 sequences are MNHEY and SVGAGI. Trimming cost V 4 bases and J 0 bases, with 7 bases left between them.

Source material: peripheral blood. The receptor was derived from a man aged 60 to 69 with COVID-19, enrolled during active disease. The rearrangement uses TRBV6-5 and TRBJ1-5; no clear D gene. The CDR3 DNA is TGTGCCAGCAGTTCCCGTTATAGCAATCAGCCCCAGCATTTT. Its protein is CASSSRYSNQPQHF.